This T cell receptor (beta chain) comes out of a study of T-cell memory formation after mild COVID-19. On the study more broadly: In these data, TCR clusters were largely donor specific. Whole-study results and caveats: Contracting clones localized mainly to CM and EM when CD4+ and mainly to EMRA when CD8+. Memory from before infection featured some responding clones, which suggests cross-reactive memory joined.

Concerning this clonotype: Its antigen is not known.

V was clipped by 2 bases and J by 2 bases, with 9 bases between them. Germline lookup yields CDR1 MNHEY and CDR2 SVGAGI. The CDR3 has 14 amino acids. Researchers used 5'RACE with constant-segment primers to make TCR alpha and TCR beta cDNA libraries that carry sample barcodes and UMIs. MiXCR was run by TCRdb on the 5' RACE reads, yielding one entry per CDR3 protein. The data show some 97,000 distinct CDR3 sequences, with more than 9.5% seen just once and approximately 40% held by the top ten. The material sequenced was PBMCs or a T cell subset sorted from them (not recorded which). V is TRBV6-5 and J is TRBJ2-5, with D maybe TRBD1 (6 bases). The receptor was isolated from a young man who had mild COVID-19 (a few samples of this study predate the infection). Cell type and time point are not known. The CDR3 region is CASSYAGQQETQYF. CDR3 DNA: TGTGCCAGCAGTTACGCCGGACAGCAAGAGACCCAGTACTTC.